This is a list of T cell receptor beta chains from one sample in a study of control samples from healthy donors and cancer patients. Libraries were prepared by immunoSEQ multiplex PCR; TCRdb keeps only in-frame clonotypes and omits some of them. The sample records over 100,000 clones, approximately 90% being singletons. Sequenced material: blood. These receptors were obtained from a human donor in good health. The donor label of this sample is uncertain. Each CDR3 is given with its conserved first and last residue. D genes are given only for firm matches. Not every row has a clone size; where given, it reads once, few, many or a size class.

V gene: TRBV6-5; clone size: NA; D gene: TRBD1; J gene: TRBJ1-5; CDR3 DNA: TGTGCCAGCAGGGACAGGAGATATAGCAATCAGCCCCAGCATTTT; CDR3 protein: CASRDRRYSNQPQHF
V gene: TRBV7-3; clone size: NA; D gene: NA; J gene: TRBJ2-1; CDR3 DNA: TGTGCCAGCAGCTTAATAGGCAATGAGCAGTTCTTC; CDR3 protein: CASSLIGNEQFF
V gene: TRBV27; clone size: NA; D gene: TRBD1; J gene: TRBJ2-7; CDR3 DNA: TGTGCCAGCAGCGATGGACAGGGGGCGAGGGAGCAGTACTTC; CDR3 protein: CASSDGQGAREQYF
V gene: TRBV6-6; clone size: NA; D gene: TRBD2; J gene: TRBJ2-1; CDR3 DNA: TGTGCCAGCCGGGACGTAGCGGGGGGCAACAATGAGCAGTTCTTC; CDR3 protein: CASRDVAGGNNEQFF
V gene: TRBV10-1; clone size: NA; D gene: TRBD2; J gene: TRBJ2-1; CDR3 DNA: TGCGCCAGCAGTGTAGCGGGGTCTAACAATGAGCAGTTCTTC; CDR3 protein: CASSVAGSNNEQFF
V gene: TRBV7-2; clone size: NA; D gene: TRBD2; J gene: TRBJ2-7; CDR3 DNA: TGTGCCAGCAGCTCCATCCGGGGGGGCGGCGAGCAGTACTTC; CDR3 protein: CASSSIRGGGEQYF
V gene: TRBV5-6; clone size: NA; D gene: NA; J gene: TRBJ1-3; CDR3 DNA: TGTGCCAGCAGCTTAACTCGGACTGGAAACACCATATATTTT; CDR3 protein: CASSLTRTGNTIYF
V gene: TRBV6-4; clone size: NA; D gene: TRBD1; J gene: TRBJ2-1; CDR3 DNA: TGTGCCAGCTCCGATGACAGGGGCGATGAGCAGTTCTTC; CDR3 protein: CASSDDRGDEQFF
V gene: TRBV2; clone size: few; D gene: TRBD1; J gene: TRBJ2-6; CDR3 DNA: TGTGCCAGACAGGGGGCGCCCTCTGGGGCCAACGTCCTGACTTTC; CDR3 protein: CARQGAPSGANVLTF
V gene: TRBV5-1; clone size: NA; D gene: NA; J gene: TRBJ2-3; CDR3 DNA: TGCGCCAGCAGCTTGGCCGTGGGGGGGCGAGATACGCAGTATTTT; CDR3 protein: CASSLAVGGRDTQYF
V gene: TRBV6-4; clone size: NA; D gene: TRBD1; J gene: TRBJ1-6; CDR3 DNA: TGTGCCAGCAGTGACTCCGGGACAGGGAATTCACCCCTCCACTTT; CDR3 protein: CASSDSGTGNSPLHF
V gene: TRBV9; clone size: once; D gene: NA; J gene: TRBJ2-7; CDR3 DNA: TGTGCCAGCAGCAAAGACAGGATCCCTCTCGAGCAGTACTTC; CDR3 protein: CASSKDRIPLEQYF
V gene: TRBV24-1; clone size: NA; D gene: NA; J gene: TRBJ1-2; CDR3 DNA: TGTGCCACCAGTTTAGCCGGGAATGGCTACACCTTC; CDR3 protein: CATSLAGNGYTF
V gene: TRBV5-1; clone size: NA; D gene: NA; J gene: TRBJ2-7; CDR3 DNA: TGCGCCAGCAGCTTGGAGGGGGGAAGGAGTGGCAACGAGCAGTACTTC; CDR3 protein: CASSLEGGRSGNEQYF
V gene: TRBV14; clone size: NA; D gene: TRBD1; J gene: TRBJ2-7; CDR3 DNA: TGTGCCAGCAGCCCAATATGGACAGGATCCTACGAGCAGTACTTC; CDR3 protein: CASSPIWTGSYEQYF
V gene: TRBV7-2; clone size: NA; D gene: TRBD1; J gene: TRBJ1-4; CDR3 DNA: TGTGCCAGCAGCTTAGCTGGACAGGGGGATGAAAAACTGTTTTTT; CDR3 protein: CASSLAGQGDEKLFF
V gene: TRBV11-2; clone size: NA; D gene: NA; J gene: TRBJ2-7; CDR3 DNA: TGTGCCAGCAGCTTACACATTCGGGATTACGAGCAGTACTTC; CDR3 protein: CASSLHIRDYEQYF
V gene: TRBV4-1; clone size: NA; D gene: TRBD1; J gene: TRBJ1-4; CDR3 DNA: TGCGCCAGCAGCCACCGGGACAGTGTGGCAACTAATGAAAAACTGTTTTTT; CDR3 protein: CASSHRDSVATNEKLFF
V gene: TRBV5-5; clone size: NA; D gene: TRBD1; J gene: TRBJ1-1; CDR3 DNA: TGTGCCAGCAGCTTGGTTCTTAGGGGGCTGGAAGCTTTCTTT; CDR3 protein: CASSLVLRGLEAFF
V gene: TRBV3-1/TRBV3-2; clone size: NA; D gene: NA; J gene: TRBJ1-6; CDR3 DNA: TGTGCCAGCAGCCAAGGAAATTCGTTTAATTCACCCCTCCACTTT; CDR3 protein: CASSQGNSFNSPLHF
V gene: TRBV5-1; clone size: NA; D gene: TRBD2; J gene: TRBJ2-1; CDR3 DNA: TGCGCCAGCAGCTTGGGACCTCGCGGGGGGGATAATAATGAGCAGTTCTTC; CDR3 protein: CASSLGPRGGDNNEQFF
V gene: TRBV2; clone size: NA; D gene: TRBD1; J gene: TRBJ1-1; CDR3 DNA: TGTGCCAGCAGATTAAATATGGGACAGTCGAACACTGAAGCTTTCTTT; CDR3 protein: CASRLNMGQSNTEAFF
V gene: TRBV18; clone size: NA; D gene: NA; J gene: TRBJ1-2; CDR3 DNA: TGTGCCAGCTCACCTTCAAGGCAGGATGGCTACACCTTC; CDR3 protein: CASSPSRQDGYTF
V gene: TRBV3-1/TRBV3-2; clone size: few; D gene: TRBD2; J gene: TRBJ2-7; CDR3 DNA: TGTGCCAGCAGCCAAGCTGGGGGGGGCTACGAGCAGTACTTC; CDR3 protein: CASSQAGGGYEQYF
V gene: TRBV5-6; clone size: NA; D gene: TRBD1; J gene: TRBJ1-1; CDR3 DNA: TGTGCCAGCAGCCCGGGACAGGGAACTGAAGCTTTCTTT; CDR3 protein: CASSPGQGTEAFF
V gene: TRBV3-1/TRBV3-2; clone size: NA; D gene: NA; J gene: TRBJ1-1; CDR3 DNA: TGTGCCAGCAGCCAAGCCCCAGGGCACACTGAAGCTTTCTTT; CDR3 protein: CASSQAPGHTEAFF
V gene: TRBV20-1; clone size: NA; D gene: NA; J gene: TRBJ1-4; CDR3 DNA: TGCAGTGCTAGTGGCGGAGTAAATGAAAAACTGTTTTTT; CDR3 protein: CSASGGVNEKLFF
V gene: TRBV5-1; clone size: NA; D gene: NA; J gene: TRBJ2-7; CDR3 DNA: TGCGCCAGCAGCTTGGAGGGGATTACCTCCTACGAGCAGTACTTC; CDR3 protein: CASSLEGITSYEQYF
V gene: TRBV18; clone size: NA; D gene: NA; J gene: TRBJ1-1; CDR3 DNA: TGTGCCAGCTCACCAGGGGGCATGGGAAACACTGAAGCTTTCTTT; CDR3 protein: CASSPGGMGNTEAFF
V gene: TRBV24-1; clone size: NA; D gene: TRBD1; J gene: TRBJ1-2; CDR3 DNA: TGTGCCACCAGTGATAACAGGGGAGGCTATGGCTACACCTTC; CDR3 protein: CATSDNRGGYGYTF
V gene: TRBV2; clone size: NA; D gene: NA; J gene: TRBJ1-5; CDR3 DNA: TGTGCCAGCAGTGCCGGGTCCGGCACTCAGCCCCAGCATTTT; CDR3 protein: CASSAGSGTQPQHF
V gene: TRBV12-3/TRBV12-4; clone size: NA; D gene: NA; J gene: TRBJ1-1; CDR3 DNA: TGTGCCAGCAGTTTAGTGGTGGCAGCTTTCTTT; CDR3 protein: CASSLVVAAFF
V gene: TRBV19; clone size: NA; D gene: NA; J gene: TRBJ1-4; CDR3 DNA: TGTGCCAGTGGAAGCTGGCAGGGGAGGCATGAAAAACTGTTTTTT; CDR3 protein: CASGSWQGRHEKLFF
V gene: TRBV20-1; clone size: NA; D gene: NA; J gene: TRBJ1-2; CDR3 DNA: TGCAGGGGGCAGGGTCCTTTTGGGTACACCTTC; CDR3 protein: CRGQGPFGYTF
V gene: TRBV6-6; clone size: NA; D gene: NA; J gene: TRBJ1-4; CDR3 DNA: TGTGCCAGCAGTTACTTCCGGGAGAAAGATCGTGAAAAACTGTTTTTT; CDR3 protein: CASSYFREKDREKLFF
V gene: TRBV6-5; clone size: NA; D gene: NA; J gene: TRBJ2-2; CDR3 DNA: TGTGCCAGCAGTTACGAGGACTCGCTGGGAGCCGGGGAGCTGTTTTTT; CDR3 protein: CASSYEDSLGAGELFF
V gene: TRBV5-1; clone size: NA; D gene: NA; J gene: TRBJ1-4; CDR3 DNA: TGCGCCAGCAGAATACTCGTTTCACCGGGACTCGACGGTGAAAAACTGTTTTTT; CDR3 protein: CASRILVSPGLDGEKLFF